These 9 T cell receptor beta chains originate from one sample sequenced in a study of T cells in Graves' hyperthyroidism and ophthalmopathy. The source material, RNA transcripts, was used to amplify TCR beta CDR3 regions. First-round RT-PCR with HTBI primers amplified the TCR CDR3 region. Via MiXCR, TCRdb re-called the multiplex PCR reads, giving one row per CDR3 protein. The data show 470,000 or so distinct CDR3 sequences, less than 25% seen once. The specimen sequenced was blood. The receptor set was obtained from a man aged 18 to 35 with Graves' hyperthyroidism.

This chain links TRBV29-1 with TRBJ2-7; D call uncertain. The V gene lost 4 bases and the J gene lost 0 bases, with 4 bases spanning the gap. The CDR3 runs to 11 residues. Germline-derived CDR1 and CDR2 are SQVTM and ANQGSEA. Written as DNA, the CDR3 is TGCAGCGTTGCACTCTCCTACGAGCAGTACTTC. Its translation is CSVALSYEQYF.

This clonotype was counted a few times. The V and J genes are TRBV7-9 and TRBJ2-5, with TRBD2 matching 7 bases. The CDR3 is 14 amino acids. Per the germline V gene, CDR1 is SEHNR and CDR2 is FQNEAQ (reference sequence). J was trimmed by 5 bases and V by 5 bases; bases with no gene match: 8. This CDR3 is CASSAGTKAETQYF. The CDR3 DNA follows: TGTGCCAGCAGCGCCGGGACTAAGGCGGAGACCCAGTACTTC.

This chain joins TRBV3-1 and TRBJ2-7, with TRBD1 identical over 7 bases. The CDR3 contains 17 residues. Germline V gives CDR1 LGHDT, CDR2 YNNKEL (reference sequence). Losses at the gene ends were 0 bases for V and 1 base for J; bases not matched to a gene: 9. The CDR3 is CASSQDPSTGPSYEQYF. CDR3 nucleotide sequence: TGTGCCAGCAGCCAAGATCCGTCGACAGGGCCTTCCTACGAGCAGTACTTC.

This chain joins TRBV12-3 or TRBV12-4 and TRBJ2-7; TRBD1 agrees at 11 bases. The CDR3 runs to 15 residues. V shed 6 bases, J shed 4 bases, and the junction held 8 bases outside the gene matches. The CDR3 is CASSPGGQGVYEQYF. The CDR3 DNA is TGTGCCAGCAGCCCAGGGGGACAGGGGGTTTACGAGCAGTACTTC.

The chain has TRBV7-8 and TRBJ2-7; weak D call: TRBD1 (6 bases). The CDR3 contains 15 residues. With 2 bases removed from V and 1 base from J, the gap between germline ends came to 12 bases. Germline V CDR1 and CDR2: SGHVS, FQNEAQ. CDR3 DNA sequence: TGTGCCAGCAGCTTATGGCAGGGGCCATCCTACGAGCAGTACTTC. The encoded protein is CASSLWQGPSYEQYF.

This clonotype was detected many times. The CDR3 DNA is TGTGCCAGTACAGGGGTGAACACCGGGGAGCTGTTTTTT. This sequence encodes CASTGVNTGELFF. This chain connects TRBV19 to TRBJ2-2; D may be TRBD1 (6 bases). The V gene's germline CDR1 is LNHDA and CDR2 SQIVND (reference sequence). This CDR3 contains 13 residues. V was trimmed by 7 bases and J by 1 base, leaving 7 bases between them.

In its sample, this clonotype was seen many times. Here the CDR3 reads CASSSLARYEQYF. The CDR3 nucleotides read TGTGCCAGCAGTTCCCTCGCCCGATACGAGCAGTACTTC. The chain recombines TRBV28 with TRBJ2-7; D not certain. This CDR3 has 13 amino acids. Trimming shortened V by 4 bases and J by 4 bases, and 11 bases separated the two germline ends. Germline V lookup: CDR1 MDHEN, CDR2 SYDVKM.

This clonotype was counted at least ten times. The rearrangement uses TRBV2 and TRBJ2-3; TRBD2 is a possible D gene (5 bases). Between the trimmed V and J ends, which lost 6 bases and 5 bases, there was a span of 9 bases. This CDR3 has 12 amino acids. Germline V gene data show CDR1 as SNHLY and CDR2 as FYNNEI. CDR3 nucleotides: TGTGCCAGCAGGGAGGACGTAGATACGCAGTATTTT. Protein product: CASREDVDTQYF. Filled out from reference TRBV2 and TRBJ2-3, the complete variable domain reads EPEVTQTPSHQVTQMGQEVILRCVPISNHLYFYWYRQILGQKVEFLVSFYNNEISEKSEIFDDQFSVERPDGSNFTLKIRSTKLEDSAMYFCASREDVDTQYFGPGTRLTVL.

This clonotype has at least ten counts. The chain couples TRBV12-3 or TRBV12-4 to TRBJ1-2; 8 positions agree with TRBD1. V lost 3 bases to trimming and J lost 4 bases; unmatched junction nucleotides: 10. The CDR3 sequence is 16 residues long. The CDR3 loop is CASSLAGGAGGYGYTF. The CDR3 DNA follows: TGTGCCAGCAGTTTGGCAGGGGGCGCCGGGGGCTATGGCTACACCTTC.